Shown below are 18 T cell receptor beta chains from a single sample sequenced in a study of identical twins. TCRdb reanalysed the 5' RACE reads using MiXCR and keeps one entry per CDR3 protein. The sample gives around 480,000 distinct CDR3 sequences, 14% of which show up once; about 0.54% is in the top ten. These records were also assigned to another study, of yellow fever vaccine responses in identical twins.

The sequencing input was CD4+ T cells sorted from blood. Receptors were obtained from a woman between 18 and 29 years old in good health.

This clonotype was counted between two and nine times. The chain recombines TRBV6-2 or TRBV6-3 with TRBJ2-7; tentative D call: TRBD2 (6 bases). The germline V gene encodes CDR1 MNHEY and CDR2 SVGEGT. Trimming stripped 6 bases from V and 6 bases from J, with 21 bases between. CDR3 length equals 15 residues. This chain's CDR3 is CASRQRLDRSVEQYF. The CDR3 region has the DNA TGTGCCAGCAGACAAAGACTAGACCGATCTGTCGAGCAGTACTTC.

This chain links TRBV6-2 or TRBV6-3 with TRBJ2-3; the match to TRBD2 covers 8 bases. V was clipped by 8 bases and J by 6 bases; unmatched bases: 7. The CDR3 has 13 amino acids. Germline values: CDR1 MNHEY, CDR2 SVGEGT. Here the CDR3 reads CASYSGNKDTQYF. DNA for the CDR3: TGTGCCAGCTATAGCGGGAATAAGGATACGCAGTATTTT.

There are a few counts of this clonotype. This sequence joins TRBV12-3 or TRBV12-4 and TRBJ2-7, with a possible D match to TRBD1 (5 bases). There are 15 residues in the CDR3. V lost 2 bases and J lost 0, with 11 bases in between. The CDR3 DNA is TGTGCCAGCAGTTTATGGGGCAGGAGCTCCTACGAGCAGTACTTC. Protein sequence: CASSLWGRSSYEQYF.

This clonotype appeared a few times. The chain links TRBV10-2 to TRBJ2-5; D tentatively fits TRBD1 or TRBD2 (5 bases each). The V and J ends lost 5 bases and 1 base respectively, with 11 bases between them. The CDR3 totals 14 residues. CDR1 and CDR2 from the germline V gene are WSHSY and SAAADI. The CDR3 DNA reads TGCGCCAGCAGTTACGGGACCCTCCAAGAGACCCAGTACTTC. Amino acid sequence: CASSYGTLQETQYF.

The genes are TRBV28 and TRBJ2-1; weak D call: TRBD1 (6 bases). The V end lost 6 bases, the J end lost 12 bases, and 12 bases lay between the germline ends. This CDR3 has 11 amino acids. Germline CDR1 and CDR2: MDHEN and SYDVKM. CDR3 amino acids: CASSPGTSQFF. DNA for the CDR3: TGTGCCAGCAGCCCCGGGACATCGCAGTTCTTC.

The J gene is TRBJ1-1, the V gene TRBV7-9, with 8 positions matching TRBD1. Germline values: CDR1 SEHNR, CDR2 FQNEAQ (reference sequence). V dropped 4 bases and J dropped 4; count of bases not matched to a gene: 8. The CDR3 covers 15 residues. The CDR3 DNA reads as TGTGCCAGCAGCTCCTCCGACAGGGGAGGCACTGAAGCTTTCTTT. Amino acid sequence: CASSSSDRGGTEAFF. The full variable domain, its missing parts supplied by reference TRBV7-9 and TRBJ1-1, is DTGVSQNPRHKITKRGQNVTFRCDPISEHNRLYWYRQTLGQGPEFLTYFQNEAQLEKSRLLSDRFSAERPKGSFSTLEIQRTEQGDSAMYLCASSSSDRGGTEAFFGQGTRLTVV.

The rearrangement joins TRBV12-3 or TRBV12-4 to TRBJ2-2; 7 bases fit TRBD2. V trimming: 5 bases; J trimming: 6 bases; junction bases outside the gene matches: 15. CDR3 size: 17 residues. In nucleotides, the CDR3 is TGTGCCAGCAGTCCAGGCGCTCGGCGGGAGCTACCCGGGGAGCTGTTTTTT. It encodes CASSPGARRELPGELFF.

The gene calls are TRBV28 and TRBJ2-3, with D hard to call. Germline V gives CDR1 MDHEN, CDR2 SYDVKM. Deletions cut 1 base from V and 2 bases from J, with 10 bases between. The CDR3 loop spans 15 amino acids. The CDR3 coding sequence is TGTGCCAGCAGTTTATTTAGGCAACTCACAGATACGCAGTATTTT. As protein: CASSLFRQLTDTQYF.

The chain links TRBV14 to TRBJ2-7; tentatively, D is TRBD2 (5 bases). The germline gives CDR1 SGHDN, CDR2 FVKESK. CDR3 size: 15 residues. Trimming cost V 2 bases and J 4 bases, with 15 bases left between them. The CDR3 loop reads CASSQNGLHIYEQYF. DNA for the CDR3: TGTGCCAGCAGCCAAAACGGACTCCATATTTACGAGCAGTACTTC.

This sequence joins TRBV10-3 and TRBJ2-3; tentative D call: TRBD2 (6 bases). The CDR3 sequence is 14 residues long. V was shortened by 5 bases and J by 3 bases, with 12 bases between the two germline ends. CDR1 is ENHRY and CDR2 is SYGVKD in the germline V gene. DNA of the CDR3: TGTGCCATCAGTACGGGAGTAGGAACAGATACGCAGTATTTT. Protein product: CAISTGVGTDTQYF.

The rearrangement joins TRBV4-3 to TRBJ1-1, with D maybe TRBD1 (5 bases). CDR1 and CDR2 from the germline V gene are LGHNA and YSLEER. The V end lost 4 bases, the J end lost 2 bases, and 11 bases lay between the germline ends. This CDR3 is 14 amino acids long. The CDR3 protein is CASSPLGLNTEAFF. In DNA, the CDR3 is TGCGCCAGCAGCCCACTGGGGCTTAACACTGAAGCTTTCTTT.

This clonotype has more than one count but fewer than ten. The chain couples TRBV29-1 to TRBJ2-5; perhaps TRBD1 as D (5 bases). Germline CDR1 and CDR2: SQVTM and ANQGSEA. The CDR3 contains 13 residues. V was cut by 1 base and J by 4 bases, with 10 bases left in between. The CDR3 DNA is TGCAGCGTTGAAGGCAGGGAAAGAGAGACCCAGTACTTC. It yields the protein CSVEGRERETQYF.

The chain recombines TRBV5-5 with TRBJ2-7; 8 nucleotides agree with TRBD2. Germline CDR1 and CDR2: SGHKS and YYEKEE (reference sequence). The CDR3 is 15 residues long. V was clipped by 4 bases and J by 4 bases; unmatched bases: 10. Written as DNA, the CDR3 is TGTGCCAGCAGCCTGTTCCCGGGACTAGGGTACGAGCAGTACTTC. Translation: CASSLFPGLGYEQYF.

This clonotype was seen only a few times. The genes are TRBV5-1 and TRBJ1-2; D uncertain. Germline CDR1 SGHRS, CDR2 YFSETQ. Trimming shortened V by 0 bases and J by 7 bases, and 13 bases separated the two germline ends. This CDR3 is built from 14 residues. CDR3: CASSLAGVEGGYTF. CDR3 coding DNA: TGCGCCAGCAGCTTGGCAGGTGTGGAAGGTGGCTACACCTTC.

This clonotype was detected only a few times. This chain links TRBV11-2 with TRBJ2-5; no clear D. CDR1 and CDR2 from the germline V gene are SGHAT and FQNNGV. This CDR3 is built from 15 residues. V was clipped by 2 bases and J by 2 bases, with 12 bases between them. CDR3 DNA sequence: TGTGCCAGCAGCTTAAGCGCCCCGGTACAAGAGACCCAGTACTTC. Protein product: CASSLSAPVQETQYF.

The V and J genes are TRBV20-1 and TRBJ2-7; no firm D call. From germline, CDR1 is DFQATT and CDR2 SNEGSKA (reference sequence). Trimming shortened V by 5 bases and J by 3 bases, and 5 bases separated the two germline ends. CDR3 length equals 10 residues. The CDR3 region has the DNA TGCAGTGCTTACGACTACGAGCAGTACTTC. Protein sequence: CSAYDYEQYF.

This clonotype was recorded a few times. This rearrangement joins TRBV3-1 to TRBJ1-3, with D unresolved. Germline CDR1 and CDR2: LGHDT and YNNKEL (reference sequence). This CDR3 is built from 18 residues. With 0 bases removed from V and 3 bases from J, the gap between germline ends came to 18 bases. CDR3 sequence (DNA): TGTGCCAGCAGCCAAGATCGCGTCCTCCGTTCGATTGGAAACACCATATATTTT. It specifies CASSQDRVLRSIGNTIYF.

This clonotype was counted only a few times. V is TRBV6-5 and J is TRBJ2-1, with 10 nucleotides matching TRBD2. Looked up from germline, CDR1 is MNHEY and CDR2 is SVGAGI. V was clipped by 3 bases and J by 10 bases; unmatched bases: 9. The CDR3 is 15 amino acids. For the CDR3, the DNA is TGTGCCAGCAGTTATGTGGCTAGCGGGAGTTACGAGCAGTTCTTC. Amino acid sequence: CASSYVASGSYEQFF.